This T cell receptor beta chain was captured by sequencing in a study of blood T cell repertoires in COVID-19 (dated by TCRdb to the early 2020s). Regarding the complete study: The collaborator samples originated in the United States, Italy and Spain and spanned the acute and convalescent phases of COVID-19. The material from the prospective study consisted of cDNA or gDNA derived from T cells, B-cell-depleted T cells, or PBMCs. Deeply sampled blood TCRbeta repertoires from subjects exposed to, actively infected with, or recovered from COVID-19 were included in the dataset. A freely available public database, intended as a resource for researchers studying the immune response to SARS-CoV-2, is where the repertoires were released. The samples were drawn from two sources: the first 160 participants of the ongoing ImmuneRACE study, and 950 to 1,500 subjects contributed by 6 global collaborators. Nearly every sample came with metadata listing a de-identified subject ID, COVID-19 status, age in years and sex. HLA class I and class II types, where available, came from metadata supplied by the sample provider rather than from assay-based typing.

Points the paper makes about the study in general: Clinical and demographic metadata were provided uncurated, with the amount varying by source and participant.

As concerns this clone: Its antigen is still unknown. Per-base qualities were not stored, and no clone one base away is much larger.

V is pared back by 5 bases and J by 7 bases, with 18 bases lying between the germline termini. From cysteine to phenylalanine, the CDR3 is 16 amino acids long. Of the read, only the CDR3 DNA is kept; its 48 bases are in frame from base 1. Reading the germline V gene gives CDR1 MDHEN and CDR2 SYDVKM. The immunoSEQ Assay, a bias-controlled multiplex PCR, was used to amplify TCRbeta CDR3 regions from genomic DNA. The source study handled its data this way. The number of nucleated cells in each sample was estimated from the amplification of reference gene primers within the assay. Sequence reads were collapsed and filtered to measure the absolute abundance of every unique TCRbeta CDR3 rearrangement. For each sample, productive Simpson clonality was calculated by taking the square root of Simpson's diversity index across productive rearrangements. TCRdb re-hosts the immuneACCESS table, in-frame sequences only. Its copies lack some clones; in the studies checked, an unresolved V gene accounts for under half of them, and the cause for the rest is not known. V and J calls and clone size are those listed in that table; D and trimming were worked out from the DNA. Present in this sample are 310,000 or so clones, approximately 84% of which were seen just once. Of the sample, 8.5% to 12% is held by the ten largest clones.

In the prospective study, participants were roughly 18 to 90 years old, resided in around 25 geographic areas of the United States, and were enrolled through a virtual design. To assign participants to cohorts, the prospective study relied on clinical history that participants themselves reported in a screening survey and a study questionnaire. Recovered participants in ImmuneRACE Cohort 3 were defined as having two consecutive negative NP/OP PCR tests, clearance from a healthcare professional, or resolution of symptoms. Mobile phlebotomists in the prospective study collected whole blood, serum and a nasopharyngeal or oropharyngeal swab from every participant. Prospective study participants could optionally give additional blood draws and questionnaires over a roughly 2-month period. Before DNA extraction, blood samples from the prospective study were shipped at room temperature or frozen.

The sequenced sample was PBMCs or T cells enriched from blood (not recorded which). The sequence was obtained from a woman aged 18-29 years who had recovered from COVID-19. Recombination joined TRBV28 with TRBJ1-6; TRBD1 is possibly the D segment (6 matching bases). The DNA is as follows: TGTGCCAGCAGTGAACTACAGGGAGCCGGAAATTCACCCCTCCACTTT. It specifies CASSELQGAGNSPLHF.